This T cell receptor (beta chain) derives from a study of OX40 agonist ivuxolimab in advanced cancers. Germline V CDR1 and CDR2: SGHRS, YFSETQ. The trim removed 0 bases at V and 6 bases at J, leaving 14 bases unmatched. This CDR3 is built from 18 residues. The study's findings and limits: Circulating CD4+ and CD8+ T cells showed clonal expansion by week 6 at 0.1 to 3.0 mg/kg.

With regard to this clone: Its antigen is still unknown.

The repertoire was sequenced with immunoSEQ multiplex PCR; TCRdb's copy has only in-frame clones and lacks some. The repertoire holds around 80,000 clones, with more than 80% as singletons. The chain links TRBV5-1 to TRBJ2-1; 8 nucleotides align to TRBD2. This sequence originates from an adult with an advanced solid tumor such as melanoma, head and neck, liver or kidney cancer. The sample in question was CD4+ or CD8+ T cells sorted from blood, obtained in a trial of the OX40 agonist ivuxolimab. The CDR3: CASSLGAGGDPSSNEQFF. In DNA form, the CDR3 reads TGCGCCAGCAGCTTGGGGGCGGGGGGCGACCCCTCATCCAATGAGCAGTTCTTC.